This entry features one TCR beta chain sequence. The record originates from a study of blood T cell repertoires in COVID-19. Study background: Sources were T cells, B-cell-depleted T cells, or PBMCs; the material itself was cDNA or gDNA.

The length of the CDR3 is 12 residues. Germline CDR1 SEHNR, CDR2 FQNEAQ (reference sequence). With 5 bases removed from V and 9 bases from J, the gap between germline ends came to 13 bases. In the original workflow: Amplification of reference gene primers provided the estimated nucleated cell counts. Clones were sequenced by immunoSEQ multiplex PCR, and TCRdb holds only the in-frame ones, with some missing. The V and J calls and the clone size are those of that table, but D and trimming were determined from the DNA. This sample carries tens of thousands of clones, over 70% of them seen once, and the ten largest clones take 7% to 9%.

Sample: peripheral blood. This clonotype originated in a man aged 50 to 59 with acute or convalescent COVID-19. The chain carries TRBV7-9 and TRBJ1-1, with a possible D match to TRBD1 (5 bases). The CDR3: CASSEGEGQAFF. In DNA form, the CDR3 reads TGTGCCAGCAGCGAAGGGGAGGGGCAAGCTTTCTTT. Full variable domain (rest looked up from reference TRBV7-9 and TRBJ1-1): DTGVSQNPRHKITKRGQNVTFRCDPISEHNRLYWYRQTLGQGPEFLTYFQNEAQLEKSRLLSDRFSAERPKGSFSTLEIQRTEQGDSAMYLCASSEGEGQAFFGQGTRLTVV.